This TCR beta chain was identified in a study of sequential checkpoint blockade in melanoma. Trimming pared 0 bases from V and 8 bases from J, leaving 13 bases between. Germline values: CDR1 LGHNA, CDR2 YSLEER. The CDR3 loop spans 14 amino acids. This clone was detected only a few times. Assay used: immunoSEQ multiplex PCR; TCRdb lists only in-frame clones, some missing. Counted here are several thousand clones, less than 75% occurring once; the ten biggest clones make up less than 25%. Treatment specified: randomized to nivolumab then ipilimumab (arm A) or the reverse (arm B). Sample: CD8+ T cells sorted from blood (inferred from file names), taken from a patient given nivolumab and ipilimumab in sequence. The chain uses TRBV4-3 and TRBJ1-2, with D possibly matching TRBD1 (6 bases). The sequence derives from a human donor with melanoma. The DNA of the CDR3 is TGCGCCAGCAGCCAAGATCGTTCCGGGACAGGCTACACCTTC. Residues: CASSQDRSGTGYTF.